Described below is a single T cell receptor (beta chain) sequence and its context. Its antigen remains unidentified. Qualities for individual bases were not recorded, and no much larger clone is one base off. This sample was taken from a study of PD-1 blockade in classical Hodgkin lymphoma (dated by TCRdb to the early 2020s). General notes on the study: Nivolumab dosing was 3 mg/kg intravenously every 2 weeks, continuing until either disease progression or unacceptable toxicity. A peripheral blood immune signature of response to PD-1 blockade in classical Hodgkin lymphoma was defined using TCR beta sequencing and CyTOF.

The time point label, as the study defines it: cycle 4 day 1 (C4D1), after 6 weeks of nivolumab. Every trial patient had relapsed after autologous stem cell transplantation, and cohorts A, B and C differed in prior brentuximab vedotin exposure. The trial cohort included around 60 patients with relapsed/refractory classical Hodgkin lymphoma, and each patient had a best overall response of complete response, partial response or progressive disease. Single-agent nivolumab was administered to trial patients in the multi-cohort phase II CheckMate 205 trial. An independent review committee assessed best overall response by applying the 2007 International Working Group response criteria. Trial PBMCs were collected just before the start of nivolumab (C1D1) and during therapy at cycle 2 day 1 and cycle 4 day 1. Peripheral blood was collected in 8 mL Vacutainer Cell Preparation Tubes, from which PBMCs were isolated by centrifugation and then cryopreserved.

Findings and caveats that apply to the study as a whole: Baseline TCR diversity was reported to be lower in newly diagnosed patients than in healthy donors and to be lower still in relapsed/refractory patients. By C4D1, a significant rise was seen in CD4+ TCR diversity but not in CD8+ TCR diversity (p=0.0027 vs p=0.16), and the rise was most apparent among complete responders (p=0.02). Baseline diversity similar to that of newly diagnosed patients was observed in trial patients achieving complete response, whereas significantly lower diversity was observed in partial responders and progressors. The study covered only a single clinical trial cohort, and the causes of the repertoire differences, possibly disease activity or prior therapy, were still not defined. Patients starting nivolumab less than 1 year after ASCT had lower diversity and were excluded from later analyses to avoid confounding by immune reconstitution.

The Qiagen DNeasy kit was used to extract genomic DNA both from unsorted PBMCs and from the negatively selected CD4+ and CD8+ fractions. TCR beta CDR3 regions were amplified by immunoSEQ multiplex PCR using primers annealing to V and J segments. A synthetic immune receptor repertoire was used to minimize amplification bias, and any residual bias was removed computationally once sequencing was done. For the original study's pipeline: Repertoire diversity was quantified as the Shannon entropy index using custom Python scripts. Unsorted, CD4+ and CD8+ repertoires were analyzed separately, except in combined analyses where CD4+ and CD8+ sequences were merged in silico. A clone was considered expanded if an increase in frequency of at least 2-fold after treatment relative to C1D1 was found, and a pseudocount of 0.5 was applied to clones undetected at baseline. Singleton clones were defined as clones with 0 or 1 copy at C1D1, and non-singleton clones were defined as clones with 2 or more copies. Clones expanded in unsorted samples were labelled as CD4+, CD8+ or unknown by matching protein sequences in sorted samples from the same patient. Wilcoxon tests were applied to paired samples to test diversity changes from C1D1 to C4D1. TCRdb carries this immuneACCESS record with in-frame sequences only. Its versions omit some clonotypes, under half of them owing to an unresolved V gene in the studies checked, with the rest unexplained. V and J calls and clone size are those listed in that table; D and trimming were worked out from the DNA. The sample includes about 13,000 clones, with 70% to 90% observed a single time. The ten largest clones capture about 17% of the sample.

Counted from cysteine to phenylalanine, this CDR3 has 17 amino acids. Only the CDR3 portion is preserved as DNA: 51 bases, with reading frame beginning at the first base. The germline V gene encodes CDR1 SGHTA and CDR2 FQGTGA. The germline ends are 18 bases apart after V is trimmed by 2 bases and J by 3 bases. Sequencing was performed on peripheral blood mononuclear cells (PBMCs), taken before the fourth cycle of nivolumab. The TCR originated in a human donor with classical Hodgkin lymphoma. The chain is made from TRBV7-3 and TRBJ2-3, with TRBD2 tentatively as D gene (7 bases match). The CDR3 reads as follows: CASSLYLRGAITDTQYF. The nucleotide sequence is TGTGCCAGCAGCTTATATCTCCGGGGGGCCATAACAGATACGCAGTATTTT.